One and the same sample provided the 28 T cell receptor beta chains below, sequenced in a study of cytomegalovirus exposure and HLA in healthy donors. The PCR made use of 60 Vbeta and 13 Jbeta primers. Libraries were prepared by immunoSEQ multiplex PCR; TCRdb keeps only in-frame clonotypes and omits some of them. Here the sample spans fewer than 200,000 clones, about 83% being singletons. Sequenced material: PBMCs. The receptors were gathered from a woman aged 25 to 45 in good health and CMV-seronegative.

The V call is TRBV27, the J call TRBJ2-2; 10 nucleotides agree with TRBD2. Trimming cost V 3 bases and J 5 bases; bases outside gene matches: 12. The CDR3 is made up of 18 amino acids. CDR1 and CDR2 (germline): MNHEY, SMNVEV (reference sequence). As DNA, the CDR3 is TGTGCCAGCAGTTTGACCGAGTTCCTAGCGGGGGTGACCGGGGAGCTGTTTTTT. Translated: CASSLTEFLAGVTGELFF.

The V and J genes are TRBV30 and TRBJ1-1; tentatively, D is TRBD1 (5 bases). CDR3 length equals 15 residues. V was trimmed by 0 bases and J by 1 base, leaving 12 bases between them. CDR1 is GTSNPN, CDR2 SVGIG, per germline (reference sequence). CDR3 coding DNA: TGTGCCTGGAGTGTTGCAGGGTTAACGAACACTGAAGCTTTCTTT. Translating it yields CAWSVAGLTNTEAFF. Filled out from reference TRBV30 and TRBJ1-1, the complete variable domain reads SQTIHQWPATLVQPVGSPLSLECTVEGTSNPNLYWYRQAAGRGLQLLFYSVGIGQISSEVPQNLSASRPQDRQFILSSKKLLLSDSGFYLCAWSVAGLTNTEAFFGQGTRLTVV.

The rearrangement uses TRBV5-1 and TRBJ2-1; 9 nucleotides align to TRBD1. Germline CDR1 is SGHRS and CDR2 is YFSETQ. V shed 4 bases and J 9 bases; nucleotides not matched to a gene: 8. This CDR3 contains 14 residues. CDR3 loop: CASSVRDRDSEQFF. The CDR3 coding sequence is TGCGCCAGCAGCGTCCGGGACAGGGATTCTGAGCAGTTCTTC.

The chain recombines TRBV7-2 with TRBJ1-6, with 7 bases matching TRBD1. Trimming cost V 5 bases and J 9 bases; bases outside gene matches: 7. This CDR3 spans 14 amino acids. Germline V lookup: CDR1 SGHTA, CDR2 FQGNSA. CDR3 DNA sequence: TGTGCCAGCAGCGCGGGACAGTCTCGTTCACCCCTCCACTTT. Translated, it gives CASSAGQSRSPLHF.

The CDR3 DNA follows: TGCGCCAGCAGCCAACTGGAGACAGCAACTAATGAAAAACTGTTTTTT. Translating it yields CASSQLETATNEKLFF. The chain links TRBV4-1 to TRBJ1-4; weak D call: TRBD1 (5 bases). The germline V and J ends were trimmed by 2 bases and 0 bases, with 10 bases remaining between them. The V gene's germline CDR1 is MGHRA and CDR2 YSYEKL. The CDR3 is 16 amino acids.

This clone came up a few times. V and J are TRBV28 and TRBJ1-1; 7 nucleotides match TRBD1. The CDR3 is made up of 15 amino acids. The V and J ends lost 2 bases and 1 base, in that order; junction bases with no gene match: 4. Germline V CDR1 and CDR2: MDHEN, SYDVKM. The CDR3 is CASSLGTAWNTEAFF. The DNA for the CDR3 is TGTGCCAGCAGTTTAGGGACAGCTTGGAACACTGAAGCTTTCTTT.

The genes are TRBV19 and TRBJ2-7, with 8 bases aligning to TRBD1. The CDR3 spans 15 residues. J was trimmed by 2 bases and V by 5 bases; bases with no gene match: 8. Germline loops: CDR1 LNHDA, CDR2 SQIVND (reference sequence). The CDR3 DNA reads TGTGCCAGTAGTCCAGGACAGGGCAGGACCTACGAGCAGTACTTC. This translates into CASSPGQGRTYEQYF.

The genes are TRBV28 and TRBJ2-2; no clear D. Germline CDR1 is MDHEN and CDR2 is SYDVKM. CDR3 length: 12 amino acids. Deletions cut 6 bases from V and 7 bases from J, with 9 bases between. CDR3 DNA: TGTGCCAGCAGCCCACCAGGCGGGGAGCTGTTTTTT. It yields the protein CASSPPGGELFF.

The CDR3 DNA reads TGTGCCAGCACCCCCGTAGACAGGGACACTGAAGCTTTCTTT. It specifies CASTPVDRDTEAFF. This rearrangement joins TRBV7-9 to TRBJ1-1; 7 positions agree with TRBD1. This CDR3 has 14 residues. Germline V gene sequence: CDR1 SEHNR, CDR2 FQNEAQ (reference sequence). Trimming at V came to 7 bases and at J to 3 bases, leaving 8 bases not matched to a gene.

V and J are TRBV12-5 and TRBJ2-2; D remains ambiguous. Per the germline V gene, CDR1 is LGHNT and CDR2 is FRNRAP. Trimming took 3 bases from V and 3 from J, leaving 17 bases between them. This CDR3 has 17 amino acids. CDR3 sequence (DNA): TGTGCTAGTGGTTTAAGTCCCGCTAGTGACTACACCGGGGAGCTGTTTTTT. Amino acid sequence: CASGLSPASDYTGELFF.

V usage is TRBV5-1 and J usage is TRBJ1-1, with no clear D. Germline loops: CDR1 SGHRS, CDR2 YFSETQ. V was clipped by 5 bases and J by 4 bases, with 9 bases between them. The CDR3 loop spans 12 amino acids. The CDR3 is CASRTGGTEAFF. DNA for the CDR3: TGCGCCAGCAGGACCGGCGGCACTGAAGCTTTCTTT.

The V and J genes are TRBV4-1 and TRBJ2-3, with 12 bases that match TRBD2. Germline CDR1 and CDR2: MGHRA and YSYEKL. This CDR3 region has 16 residues. With V trimmed by 3 bases and J by 2 bases, 3 bases remained unmatched. The CDR3 coding sequence is TGCGCCAGCAGCCACCGACTAGCGGGAGACACAGATACGCAGTATTTT. Amino acid sequence: CASSHRLAGDTDTQYF.

The J gene is TRBJ1-4, the V gene TRBV6-5; D is undetermined. Between the trimmed V and J ends, which lost 1 base and 7 bases, there was a span of 7 bases. The CDR3 contains 13 residues. In germline, CDR1 is MNHEY, CDR2 SVGAGI. CDR3 DNA: TGTGCCAGCAGTTACTGGCTAGGTGAAAAACTGTTTTTT. It is translated as CASSYWLGEKLFF.

The gene calls are TRBV6-1 and TRBJ1-5, with TRBD1 matching over 8 bases. The junction had 7 bases not matched to a gene; V was cut back by 8 bases and J by 4 bases. Looked up from germline, CDR1 is MNHNS and CDR2 is SASEGT. This CDR3 is built from 14 residues. The CDR3 is CASHPRTGNQPQHF. The DNA of the CDR3 is TGTGCCAGCCACCCAAGGACAGGGAATCAGCCCCAGCATTTT.

The rearrangement joins TRBV19 to TRBJ1-5, with 7 bases matching TRBD1. The CDR3 sequence is 16 residues long. The V gene's germline CDR1 is LNHDA and CDR2 SQIVND (reference sequence). After removal of 5 bases from V and 4 bases from J, the junction contained 11 bases not matched to a gene. DNA of the CDR3: TGTGCCAGTAGTCCACGGGCAGGGGGTGAGAATCAGCCCCAGCATTTT. It encodes CASSPRAGGENQPQHF.

The chain uses TRBV14 and TRBJ2-7, with 16 nucleotides matching TRBD2. CDR1 and CDR2 (germline): SGHDN, FVKESK. The V segment lost 4 bases and the J segment 5 bases; nucleotides outside the gene matches: 17. The CDR3 is made up of 20 amino acids. CDR3 amino acids: CASSPPLSGTSGGVVDEQYF. The DNA of the CDR3 is TGTGCCAGCAGCCCCCCGCTATCAGGGACTAGCGGGGGGGTAGTCGACGAGCAGTACTTC.

The chain couples TRBV29-1 to TRBJ2-2; no firm D call. With 1 base removed from V and 6 bases from J, the gap between germline ends came to 6 bases. Germline CDR1 SQVTM, CDR2 ANQGSEA. The CDR3 is 12 residues long. CDR3 nucleotides: TGCAGCGTTGAAGGGCAAGCCGGGGAGCTGTTTTTT. Amino acids: CSVEGQAGELFF.

The gene calls are TRBV10-1 and TRBJ1-1, with no clear D. The CDR3 is 13 amino acids. V lost 4 bases, J lost 6 bases, and 12 bases lay in between. The germline gives CDR1 WNHNN, CDR2 SYGVQD (reference sequence). The CDR3 region is CASSVDRRAEAFF. The CDR3 DNA reads TGCGCCAGCAGTGTTGACCGCCGGGCTGAAGCTTTCTTT.

The rearrangement uses TRBV11-3 and TRBJ2-1; D is perhaps TRBD2 (6 bases). V was trimmed by 5 bases and J by 5 bases, leaving 16 bases between them. CDR1 and CDR2 from the germline V gene are SGHNT and YENEEA. The CDR3 extends over 15 amino acids. The DNA for the CDR3 is TGTGCCAGCAGCGGTCCCGGGACTCCCCACAATGAGCAGTTCTTC. It codes for CASSGPGTPHNEQFF.

A few counts support this clone. The V call is TRBV7-6, the J call TRBJ1-4; D not certain. CDR3 size: 14 residues. Trimming removed 0 bases from V and 7 bases from J, with 9 bases in between. From germline, CDR1 is SGHVS and CDR2 FNYEAQ. Written as DNA, the CDR3 is TGTGCCAGCAGCTTAGCCGGGATTGGTGAAAAACTGTTTTTT. This sequence encodes CASSLAGIGEKLFF.

The rearrangement links TRBV10-3 to TRBJ2-5; no firm D call. The CDR3 has 13 residues. With 4 bases removed from V and 4 bases from J, the gap between germline ends came to 10 bases. From germline, CDR1 is ENHRY and CDR2 SYGVKD. This CDR3 is CAISVRQRETQYF. The CDR3 coding sequence is TGTGCCATCAGTGTGCGACAACGAGAGACCCAGTACTTC.

The chain has TRBV11-2 and TRBJ2-5; TRBD2 matches at 11 bases. CDR3 length: 16 amino acids. CDR1 and CDR2 (germline): SGHAT, FQNNGV. V lost 5 bases and J lost 7; bases outside the gene matches: 12. In DNA, the CDR3 is TGTGCCAGCAGCCCCAGACTAGCGGGGACTGATGGGACCCAGTACTTC. It yields the protein CASSPRLAGTDGTQYF. Based on the CDR3 plus reference TRBV11-2 and TRBJ2-5, the full variable domain is EAGVAQSPRYKIIEKRQSVAFWCNPISGHATLYWYQQILGQGPKLLIQFQNNGVVDDSQLPKDRFSAERLKGVDSTLKIQPAKLEDSAVYLCASSPRLAGTDGTQYFGPGTRLLVL.

The chain links TRBV25-1 to TRBJ2-1; D not resolved. There are 12 residues in the CDR3. In germline, CDR1 is MGHDK, CDR2 SYGVNS. Trimming pared 8 bases from V and 8 bases from J, leaving 13 bases between. CDR3 DNA sequence: TGTGCCAGCTCTCCTCTTCCGGATGAGCAGTTCTTC. Amino acids: CASSPLPDEQFF.

Here the CDR3 DNA reads TGTGCCAGTAGTATCCGTTTACTAGCGGGAGTTGATGAGCAGTTCTTC. Its protein is CASSIRLLAGVDEQFF. The chain is built from TRBV19 and TRBJ2-1, with 11 bases lining up with TRBD2. In germline, CDR1 is LNHDA, CDR2 SQIVND (reference sequence). The V segment lost 3 bases and the J segment 8 bases; nucleotides outside the gene matches: 9. CDR3 length: 16 amino acids.

This chain links TRBV5-5 with TRBJ2-1; D is uncertain. Deletions cut 2 bases from V and 0 bases from J, with 9 bases between. Germline values: CDR1 SGHKS, CDR2 YYEKEE (reference sequence). The CDR3 sequence is 15 residues long. CDR3 coding DNA: TGTGCCAGCAGCTTATCAGTAAACTCCTACAATGAGCAGTTCTTC. Translating gives CASSLSVNSYNEQFF.

The gene calls are TRBV19 and TRBJ1-2; D perhaps matches TRBD1 (5 bases). The length of the CDR3 is 13 residues. V lost 3 bases, J lost 10 bases, and 15 bases lay in between. Germline V CDR1 and CDR2: LNHDA, SQIVND (reference sequence). The CDR3 loop reads CASSMSRVRAYTF. CDR3 nucleotide sequence: TGTGCCAGTAGTATGTCCAGGGTAAGGGCCTACACCTTC.

V gene TRBV7-2 combines with J gene TRBJ1-5; D is perhaps TRBD1 (6 bases). The V end lost 1 base, the J end lost 9 bases, and 16 bases lay between the germline ends. The CDR3 has 15 amino acids. Looked up from germline, CDR1 is SGHTA and CDR2 is FQGNSA. The CDR3 bases are TGTGCCAGCAGCTTAGGAGGGCAGGGGACCGGGCCCCAGCATTTT. The encoded protein is CASSLGGQGTGPQHF.

V usage is TRBV6-4 and J usage is TRBJ2-1, with D possibly TRBD1 on 5 matching bases. Trimming took off 4 bases at V and 2 bases at J, with 6 bases between the two ends. The CDR3 extends over 13 amino acids. CDR1 and CDR2 from the germline V gene are MRHNA and SNTAGT. CDR3 sequence: CASSVGPYNEQFF. The CDR3, as DNA: TGTGCCAGCAGTGTGGGGCCCTACAATGAGCAGTTCTTC.